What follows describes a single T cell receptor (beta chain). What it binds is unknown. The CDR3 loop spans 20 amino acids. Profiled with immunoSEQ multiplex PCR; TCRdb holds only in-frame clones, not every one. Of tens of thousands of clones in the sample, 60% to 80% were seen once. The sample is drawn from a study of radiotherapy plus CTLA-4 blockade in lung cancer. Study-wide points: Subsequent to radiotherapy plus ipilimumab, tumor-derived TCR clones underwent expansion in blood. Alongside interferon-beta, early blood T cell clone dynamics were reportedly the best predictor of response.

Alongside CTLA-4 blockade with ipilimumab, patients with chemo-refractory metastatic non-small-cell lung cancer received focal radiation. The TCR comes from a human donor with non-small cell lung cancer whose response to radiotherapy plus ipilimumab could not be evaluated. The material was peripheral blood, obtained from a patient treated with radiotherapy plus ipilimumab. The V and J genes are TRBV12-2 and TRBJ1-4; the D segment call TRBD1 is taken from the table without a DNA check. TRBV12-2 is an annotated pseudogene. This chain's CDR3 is CASRSNPKGQGSATNEKLFF. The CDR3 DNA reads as TGTGCAAGTCGCTCTAACCCCAAGGGACAGGGTAGTGCAACTAATGAAAAACTGTTTTTT.